This T cell receptor (beta chain) is drawn from a study of T cells after posttransplantation cyclophosphamide (dated by TCRdb to the mid-2010s). A note on the overall study: The study tracked T cell repertoire reconstitution by TRB sequencing after myeloablative bone marrow transplantation using posttransplantation cyclophosphamide as GVHD prophylaxis. Blood from every one of the 30 to 40 PTCy patients who had 1-year posttransplant specimens underwent TRB sequencing. In 3 patients, up to roughly 3 additional blood samples taken between 2 and 5.2 years after transplant also underwent TRB sequencing, as did pretransplant blood from 4 patients. Public TRB sequences were queried against a database of over 3,600 sequences associated with responses to pathogens, tumor antigens, self-antigens and alloantigens. Samples from approximately 40 PTCy-treated patients and over 15 related bone marrow donors of those patients were subjected to antigen receptor sequencing. TRA and TRB clonality were tightly correlated in 9 or 10 samples, so subsequent TCR analyses focused on TRB only. Here is what the overall study found, with its caveats: Donor-recipient similarity was low at 1-2 months but rose over the first year, and later blood repertoires were often dominated by donor CD8+ memory clones. Across approximately 45 patients, TRB clonality was highly associated with recipient CMV seropositivity and CMV reactivation, and PTCy diversity was similar to diversity in CNI/methotrexate controls. The TRB repertoires of T cells infiltrating skin or GI tract showed only limited overlap with the TRB repertoires of T cells in blood.

On the day of marrow donation, related bone marrow donors gave peripheral blood samples. Peripheral blood and bone marrow mononuclear cells were isolated by Ficoll-Hypaque density centrifugation and cryopreserved. TRB sequencing used genomic DNA with the immunoSEQ assay at survey resolution or the hsTCRB kit. In the authors' own workflow: The immunoSEQ software handled initial read processing, and the LymphoSeq R package was used for repertoire analyses. Clonality was calculated as 1 minus normalized Shannon entropy, and the Gini coefficient was also calculated for each TRB dataset. To infer phenotypes in unsorted samples, TRB sequences from sorted subsets of the recipient or donor were mapped onto the unsorted samples of the same recipient. This immuneACCESS table, as held by TCRdb, lists in-frame sequences with V and J called but not all clones. Of the missing ones, under half trace to an unresolved V gene in checked studies; the others have no known cause. The V and J calls and the clone size are those of that table, but D and trimming were determined from the DNA. Listed for this sample are about 41,000 clones, none observed only a single time. The ten largest clones take up approximately 6.3% of the sample.

Looking up the germline V gene yields CDR1 MGHDK and CDR2 SYGVNS. V drops 3 bases and J drops 1 base, leaving 18 bases in between. Taken from cysteine to phenylalanine, the CDR3 has 17 residues. Only CDR3 DNA is held: 51 bases, read in frame from base 1. In this sample, this clone turned up many times. Its antigen remains undetermined. Per-base quality was not reported, and no clone a single base away is much larger than it. The sample comprised PBMCs. In this chain, TRBV25-1 is recombined with TRBJ1-2; the best D guess is TRBD1, with 6 bases matching. The clonotype was recovered from a man aged 25 to 40 in good health and a related stem cell transplant donor. The CDR3 protein: CASSDPDRPEGNYGYTF. The nucleotide sequence is TGTGCCAGCAGTGATCCGGACAGACCTGAGGGTAACTATGGCTACACCTTC.